These 8 T cell receptor beta chains were sequenced from one sample in a study of blood T cell repertoires in COVID-19. Produced via immunoSEQ multiplex PCR; TCRdb's table is partial and in-frame only. The data show fewer than 400,000 clones, around nine tenths seen once. The material sequenced was PBMCs or T cells enriched from blood (not recorded which). Every receptor here comes from a woman in her 30s who had been exposed to COVID-19.

This chain joins TRBV7-9 and TRBJ1-2, with D perhaps TRBD1 (6 bases). Germline V CDR1 and CDR2: SEHNR, FQNEAQ (reference sequence). Trimming removed 1 base at V and 3 bases at J, with 15 bases between. The CDR3 loop spans 16 amino acids. In DNA, the CDR3 is TGTGCCAGCAGCTTAGACGCCCGACAGGCCTACTATGGCTACACCTTC. This codes for CASSLDARQAYYGYTF.

In DNA, the CDR3 is TGTGCCTGGAATCCGGGACAGGAGCCTGAAGCTTTCTTT. The encoded protein is CAWNPGQEPEAFF. The J gene is TRBJ1-1, the V gene TRBV30; 8 bases agree with TRBD1. The junction had 7 bases not matched to a gene; V was cut back by 4 bases and J by 6 bases. Germline V gene sequence: CDR1 GTSNPN, CDR2 SVGIG (reference sequence). This CDR3 has 13 residues.

This sequence joins TRBV19 and TRBJ1-2; D perhaps matches TRBD1 (5 bases). The CDR3 spans 15 residues. V was cut by 5 bases and J by 0 bases, with 13 bases left in between. Germline CDR1 is LNHDA and CDR2 is SQIVND (reference sequence). CDR3 DNA sequence: TGTGCCAGTAGTTCAGGGCGGTTAGCTAACTATGGCTACACCTTC. Encoded protein: CASSSGRLANYGYTF.

This chain joins TRBV13 and TRBJ1-6, with D hard to call. CDR1 and CDR2 (germline): PRHDT, FYEKMQ (reference sequence). The V end lost 5 bases, the J end lost 8 bases, and 13 bases lay between the germline ends. The CDR3 runs 14 residues. CDR3 region: CASSLTGPHSPLHF. DNA for the CDR3: TGTGCCAGCAGCCTCACGGGTCCTCATTCACCCCTCCACTTT.

The chain employs TRBV2 and TRBJ1-1; tentatively, D is TRBD1 (5 bases). The CDR3 has 13 residues. Germline CDR1 reads SNHLY; CDR2 reads FYNNEI. V lost 5 bases to trimming and J lost 10 bases, with 17 bases between them. Here the CDR3 reads CASSNSQGIAAFF. CDR3 DNA: TGTGCCAGCAGTAATTCTCAGGGAATTGCAGCTTTCTTT.

This chain uses TRBV29-1 with TRBJ1-1, with D maybe TRBD1 (6 bases). The CDR3 covers 12 residues. The V gene's germline CDR1 is SQVTM and CDR2 ANQGSEA. Trimming stripped 7 bases from V and 6 bases from J, with 15 bases between. CDR3 amino acids: CSGDTGSPEAFF. The DNA for the CDR3 is TGCAGCGGAGATACAGGGTCTCCTGAAGCTTTCTTT. The full variable domain, with the rest looked up from reference TRBV29-1 and TRBJ1-1, is SAVISQKPSRDICQRGTSLTIQCQVDSQVTMMFWYRQQPGQSLTLIATANQGSEATYESGFVIDKFPISRPNLTFSTLTVSNMSPEDSSIYLCSGDTGSPEAFFGQGTRLTVV.

The chain uses TRBV18 and TRBJ2-7; 11 bases line up with TRBD2. Germline assignment: CDR1 KGHSH and CDR2 LQKENI. This CDR3 is 15 amino acids long. V lost 6 bases and J lost 4; bases outside the gene matches: 8. In DNA, the CDR3 is TGTGCCAGCTCGGCATCTAGCGGGGGGCCTTACGAGCAGTACTTC. Protein sequence: CASSASSGGPYEQYF.

V and J are TRBV3-1 (or the pseudogene TRBV3-2) and TRBJ1-2; the D is unclear. CDR3 length: 15 residues. Looked up from germline, CDR1 is LGHDT and CDR2 is YNNKEL (reference sequence). V was shortened by 2 bases and J by 4 bases, with 14 bases between the two germline ends. DNA of the CDR3: TGTGCCAGCAGCCAATATCGCGGGGTAGCCTATGGCTACACCTTC. This codes for CASSQYRGVAYGYTF.